This TCR beta chain originates from a study of blood T cell repertoires in COVID-19. In the authors' methods: Amplification of reference gene primers was used by the study to estimate nucleated cell counts. The method was immunoSEQ multiplex PCR; TCRdb's version includes in-frame clones alone and lacks a portion of them. V, J and clone size are taken as reported in that table, and D and trimming were inferred from the DNA itself. The data contain 97,000 or so clones, around 87% of them singletons. The TCR comes from a middle-aged man with active or convalescent COVID-19. Sequencing used peripheral blood.

The CDR3 sequence is CASSFIQGKNEQFF. The CDR3, as DNA: TGTGCCAGCAGCTTCATCCAGGGAAAGAATGAGCAGTTCTTC. The chain employs TRBV7-9 and TRBJ2-1; perhaps TRBD1 as D (5 bases). The CDR3 has 14 amino acids. Germline CDR1 reads SEHNR; CDR2 reads FQNEAQ (reference sequence). The V gene lost 3 bases and the J gene lost 7 bases, with 13 bases spanning the gap.